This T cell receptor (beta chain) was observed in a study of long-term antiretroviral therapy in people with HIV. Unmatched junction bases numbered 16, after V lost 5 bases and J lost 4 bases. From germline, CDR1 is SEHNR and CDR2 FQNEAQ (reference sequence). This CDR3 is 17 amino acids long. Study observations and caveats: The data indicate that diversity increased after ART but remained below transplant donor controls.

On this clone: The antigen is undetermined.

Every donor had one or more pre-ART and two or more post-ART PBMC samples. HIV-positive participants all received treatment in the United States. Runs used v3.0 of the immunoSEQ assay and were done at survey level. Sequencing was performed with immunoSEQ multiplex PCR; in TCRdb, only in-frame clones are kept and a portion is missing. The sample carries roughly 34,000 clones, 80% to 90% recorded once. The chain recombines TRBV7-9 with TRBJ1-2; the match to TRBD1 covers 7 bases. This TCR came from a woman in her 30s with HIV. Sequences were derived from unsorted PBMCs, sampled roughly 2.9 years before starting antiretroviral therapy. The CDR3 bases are TGTGCCAGCAGCGTCCGGGACAGCCTCCTCGGGGTCTATGGCTACACCTTC. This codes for CASSVRDSLLGVYGYTF.